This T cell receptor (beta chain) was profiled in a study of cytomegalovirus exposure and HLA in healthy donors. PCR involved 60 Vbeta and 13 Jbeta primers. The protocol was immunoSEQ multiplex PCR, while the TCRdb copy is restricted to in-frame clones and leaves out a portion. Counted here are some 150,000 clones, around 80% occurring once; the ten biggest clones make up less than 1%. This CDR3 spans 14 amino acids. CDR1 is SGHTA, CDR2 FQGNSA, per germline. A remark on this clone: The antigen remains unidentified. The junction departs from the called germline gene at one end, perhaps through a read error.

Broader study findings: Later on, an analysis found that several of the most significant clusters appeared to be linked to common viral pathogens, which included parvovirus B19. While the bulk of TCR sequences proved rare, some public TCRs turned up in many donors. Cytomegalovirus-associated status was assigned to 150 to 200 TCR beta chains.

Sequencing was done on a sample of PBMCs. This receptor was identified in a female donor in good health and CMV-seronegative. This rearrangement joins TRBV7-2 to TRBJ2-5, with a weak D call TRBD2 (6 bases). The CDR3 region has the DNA TGTGCCAGCAACTTAGAATGGGGGGAAGAGACCCAGTACTTC. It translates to CASNLEWGEETQYF. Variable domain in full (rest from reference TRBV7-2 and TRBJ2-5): GAGVSQSPSNKVTEKGKDVELRCDPISGHTALYWYRQSLGQGLEFLIYFQGNSAPDKSGLPSDRFSAERTGGSVSTLTIQRTQQEDSAVYLCASNLEWGEETQYFGPGTRLLVL.